The 8 T cell receptor beta chains below were found in one sample sequenced in a study of T cell responses to AZD1222 COVID-19 vaccine (dated by TCRdb to about 2021). Receptor amplification or capture employed the immunoSEQ multiplex PCR assay. Held by TCRdb, this immuneACCESS table contains in-frame sequences only and omits some clones. Under half of the omission traces to an unresolved V gene where checked; the cause of the rest is unknown. This sample comprises 180,000 or so clones, about 87% of them detected only once. About 4.1% of the sample is taken by the ten largest. The intended sense of this specimen's time point label: about 28 days (+/-7) after the second vaccine dose. The sample's treatment or condition label is to be understood as: meningococcal conjugate vaccine given as trial control. The sample here was peripheral blood, taken 28 days after the second dose of the MenACWY control vaccine. These receptors originate from an adult who received the MenACWY meningococcal vaccine as a control.

The rearrangement uses TRBV6-5 and TRBJ2-3; 8 positions agree with TRBD1. The germline V gene has CDR1 MNHEY and CDR2 SVGAGI. The CDR3 runs to 14 residues. Trimming cost V 0 bases and J 6 bases; bases outside gene matches: 2. The DNA for the CDR3 is TGTGCCAGCAGTTACTCGGGACAGGCGGATACGCAGTATTTT. Protein product: CASSYSGQADTQYF.

The rearrangement uses TRBV28 and TRBJ2-7; a weak D match, TRBD2 (6 bases). The CDR3 has 15 residues. CDR1 and CDR2 (germline): MDHEN, SYDVKM. V was pared by 2 bases and J by 5 bases, with 16 bases between. CDR3: CASSLGGAQRDEQYF. CDR3 nucleotide sequence: TGTGCCAGCAGTTTAGGAGGGGCCCAGAGGGACGAGCAGTACTTC.

This chain joins TRBV10-1 and TRBJ2-7; no clear D gene. Germline CDR1 WNHNN, CDR2 SYGVQD (reference sequence). The CDR3 is 15 amino acids. The V gene lost 8 bases and the J gene lost 3 bases, with 20 bases spanning the gap. The CDR3 coding sequence is TGCGCCAGCGCCCCTGACACCGAGTGGAGCTACGAGCAGTACTTC. Amino acids: CASAPDTEWSYEQYF.

The chain combines TRBV18 with TRBJ1-1; tentatively, D is TRBD1 (5 bases). The CDR3 covers 14 residues. Germline V CDR1 and CDR2: KGHSH, LQKENI. With 3 bases removed from V and 2 bases from J, the gap between germline ends came to 10 bases. CDR3 sequence reads: CASSPGTPNTEAFF. The DNA for the CDR3 is TGTGCCAGCTCACCCGGGACTCCCAACACTGAAGCTTTCTTT.

This chain uses TRBV12-1 with TRBJ2-7; the listed D gene, TRBD2, was not tested against the DNA. TRBV12-1 has pseudogene status. CDR3 size: 16 residues. CDR3 amino acids: CASSFVLESQEEGQYF. CDR3 sequence (DNA): TGTGCCAGCAGCTTTGTATTGGAATCGCAGGAGGAGGGTCAGTACTTC.

The chain combines TRBV5-1 with TRBJ2-7, with 8 positions matching TRBD1. With 3 bases clipped from V and 6 bases from J, the junction kept 14 bases outside the gene matches. This CDR3 spans 16 amino acids. CDR1 is SGHRS and CDR2 is YFSETQ in the germline V gene. The CDR3 spells CASSSSRDRPGTEQYF. For the CDR3, the DNA is TGCGCCAGCAGCTCGTCCCGGGACAGGCCGGGGACCGAGCAGTACTTC.

V gene TRBV19 combines with J gene TRBJ2-6; unclear D gene. Germline values: CDR1 LNHDA, CDR2 SQIVND (reference sequence). Trimming took off 11 bases at V and 2 bases at J, with 13 bases between the two ends. The CDR3 covers 14 residues. CDR3 loop: CASKSLAGANVLTF. The CDR3 DNA reads TGTGCCTCGAAAAGCTTGGCTGGGGCCAACGTCCTGACTTTC. Full variable domain (remainder filled in from reference TRBV19 and TRBJ2-6): DGGITQSPKYLFRKEGQNVTLSCEQNLNHDAMYWYRQDPGQGLRLIYYSQIVNDFQKGDIAEGYSVSREKKESFPLTVTSAQKNPTAFYLCASKSLAGANVLTFGAGSRLTVL.

The chain couples TRBV15 to TRBJ2-2, with 8 bases matching TRBD2. The V and J ends lost 0 bases and 3 bases, in that order; junction bases with no gene match: 6. The CDR3 contains 17 residues. Germline CDR1 reads LNHNV; CDR2 reads YYDKDF (reference sequence). The CDR3, as DNA: TGTGCCACCAGCAGAGATTTTACTAGCGGATACACCGGGGAGCTGTTTTTT. This gives the protein CATSRDFTSGYTGELFF.